This T cell receptor beta chain was sequenced during a study of radiotherapy plus CTLA-4 blockade in lung cancer. Findings of the study overall: Expansion in blood of tumor-derived TCR clones was seen after radiotherapy plus ipilimumab.

With respect to this clone: No antigen is known for it.

Some clones are missing from TCRdb's copy, which holds only in-frame ones; the method was immunoSEQ multiplex PCR. The data contain 70,000 to 85,000 clones, over 65% of them seen just once; the ten biggest clones take up more than 7.5%. Trimming stripped 5 bases from V and 9 bases from J, with 23 bases between. The CDR3 covers 15 residues. Germline CDR1 and CDR2: SNHLY and FYNNEI. This specimen consisted of peripheral blood, obtained from a patient treated with radiotherapy plus ipilimumab. This rearrangement joins TRBV2 to TRBJ2-7, with D maybe TRBD2 (6 bases). The clonotype comes from a human donor with non-small cell lung cancer whose response to radiotherapy plus ipilimumab could not be evaluated. CDR3 amino acids: CASSPGGRALKGQYF. DNA of the CDR3: TGTGCCAGCAGTCCCGGGGGACGGGCGCTAAAAGGGCAGTACTTC.